Listed below are T cell receptor beta chains from one sample, sequenced in a study of blood T cell repertoires in COVID-19. Generated by immunoSEQ multiplex PCR, the TCRdb table keeps only in-frame clones and is missing some. The profile covers 65,000 to 90,000 clones, with 87% appearing a single time and 3% taken by the ten largest. The sample taken for sequencing was peripheral blood. These receptors originate from a woman in her fifties or sixties with active or convalescent COVID-19. Both conserved end residues are part of each CDR3. The D gene is left open where the match is weak. Where a row states a size, it is once, few, many or the class of an expanded clone; other rows omit it.

d_call j_call clone_size v_call cdr3_length cdr3_aa cdr3_nt
TRBD2 TRBJ2-3 once TRBV4-2 16 CASSQASGGTTDTQYF TGTGCCAGCAGCCAGGCTAGCGGGGGGACCACAGATACGCAGTATTTT
NA TRBJ1-1 NA TRBV11-2 15 CASSQTGTRNTEAFF TGTGCCAGCAGCCAAACCGGGACACGAAACACTGAAGCTTTCTTT
NA TRBJ2-7 NA TRBV6-1 15 CASSESQPGRVEQYF TGTGCCAGCAGTGAAAGCCAGCCGGGCAGGGTCGAGCAGTACTTC
TRBD1 TRBJ2-7 NA TRBV5-1 14 CASSLDGQGYEQYF TGCGCCAGCAGCTTGGACGGACAGGGCTACGAGCAGTACTTC
TRBD1 TRBJ1-2 NA TRBV11-2 16 CASSALTGGGIRGYTF TGTGCCAGCAGCGCCCTAACAGGGGGCGGAATAAGGGGCTACACCTTC
TRBD2 TRBJ2-1 NA TRBV6-2/TRBV6-3 15 CASSLLADLYNEQFF TGTGCCAGCAGCTTACTAGCGGACCTATACAATGAGCAGTTCTTC
NA TRBJ1-4 NA TRBV21-1 14 CASSRTGVCEKLFF TGTGCCAGCAGCAGAACAGGGGTATGTGAAAAACTGTTTTTT
NA TRBJ1-2 NA TRBV7-8 13 CASSEDRNYGYTF TGTGCCAGCAGCGAAGACAGGAACTATGGCTACACCTTC
NA TRBJ1-1 NA TRBV5-5 14 CASSSTPPTWEAFF TGTGCCAGCAGCTCCACCCCCCCGACATGGGAGGCTTTCTTT
TRBD1 TRBJ2-7 NA TRBV19 15 CASSFRDRGVHEQYF TGTGCCAGTAGTTTTCGGGACAGGGGAGTCCACGAGCAGTACTTC
NA TRBJ2-1 NA TRBV9 16 CASSVAARIPYNEQFF TGTGCCAGCAGCGTAGCGGCGAGGATCCCCTACAATGAGCAGTTCTTC
TRBD2 TRBJ2-5 NA TRBV15 16 CATSSSLAGGGETQYF TGTGCCACCAGCAGTTCTCTAGCGGGGGGAGGGGAGACCCAGTACTTC
NA TRBJ2-3 NA TRBV27 15 CASRRDTETTDTQYF TGTGCCAGCAGACGGGACACGGAAACCACAGATACGCAGTATTTT
TRBD2 TRBJ2-7 once TRBV5-1 15 CASSLARGLAYEQYF TGCGCCAGCAGCTTGGCCCGGGGACTAGCCTACGAGCAGTACTTC
NA TRBJ2-7 NA TRBV30 13 CAWRRGRSYEQYF TGTGCCTGGAGGAGAGGGCGCTCCTACGAGCAGTACTTC
TRBD1 TRBJ2-7 NA TRBV7-9 13 CASSPRGPVEQYF TGTGCCAGCAGCCCTAGGGGGCCAGTCGAGCAGTACTTC
TRBD2 TRBJ2-7 NA TRBV5-1 16 CASSPTPSGGSYEQYF TGCGCCAGCAGTCCTACCCCTAGCGGGGGCTCTTACGAGCAGTACTTC
NA TRBJ2-5 NA TRBV6-6 13 CASSTPVVETQYF TGTGCCAGCAGCACCCCGGTAGTGGAGACCCAGTACTTC
TRBD1 TRBJ1-4 NA TRBV30 14 CAWSGQGTNEKLFF TGTGCCTGGAGCGGACAGGGGACTAATGAAAAACTGTTTTTT
TRBD1 TRBJ1-4 once TRBV18 16 CASSFGQGWGNEKLFF TGTGCCAGCTCATTCGGACAGGGTTGGGGTAATGAAAAACTGTTTTTT
TRBD2 TRBJ2-7 NA TRBV3-1/TRBV3-2 15 CASSSGGLASYEQYF TGTGCCAGCAGCAGTGGAGGACTAGCCTCCTACGAGCAGTACTTC
TRBD2 TRBJ2-3 NA TRBV19 14 CASTESGGGDTQYF TGTGCCAGTACCGAGAGCGGGGGTGGAGATACGCAGTATTTT
TRBD1 TRBJ1-1 NA TRBV18 15 CASSEQGALNTEAFF TGTGCCAGCTCAGAACAGGGGGCCTTGAACACTGAAGCTTTCTTT
TRBD2 TRBJ2-3 NA TRBV19 17 CASSIDHSGGAKDTQYF TGTGCCAGTAGTATCGACCATAGCGGGGGGGCGAAAGATACGCAGTATTTT
TRBD1 TRBJ1-2 few TRBV3-1/TRBV3-2 17 CASSQETFTGTGGGYTF TGTGCCAGCAGCCAAGAGACGTTTACCGGGACAGGGGGTGGCTACACCTTC
TRBD1 TRBJ1-6 NA TRBV10-3 15 CAISDSGTGNSPLHF TGTGCCATCAGTGATTCCGGGACAGGGAATTCACCCCTCCACTTT
NA TRBJ1-2 once TRBV10-3 11 CAISGGSGYTF TGTGCCATCAGTGGCGGGAGCGGCTACACCTTC
NA TRBJ1-5 NA TRBV7-9 15 CASSPWGEINQPQHF TGTGCCAGCAGCCCATGGGGGGAGATCAATCAGCCCCAGCATTTT
NA TRBJ1-1 NA TRBV7-9 17 CASSLRGGGRVNTEAFF TGTGCCAGCAGCTTACGAGGGGGAGGGAGGGTGAACACTGAAGCTTTCTTT
NA TRBJ1-1 once TRBV18 13 CASSSQGTTEAFF TGTGCCAGCTCATCGCAGGGGACCACTGAAGCTTTCTTT
TRBD1 TRBJ1-2 many TRBV30 15 CAWSPDRTGRDGYTF TGTGCCTGGAGCCCTGATAGGACAGGCCGGGATGGCTACACCTTC
NA TRBJ2-2 NA TRBV5-1 15 CASSSRGSGTGELFF TGCGCCAGCAGCTCCAGGGGTTCGGGAACCGGGGAGCTGTTTTTT
TRBD2 TRBJ2-1 NA TRBV27 16 CASSSRASGPYNEQFF TGTGCCAGCAGTTCGCGGGCTAGCGGACCATACAATGAGCAGTTCTTC
TRBD1 TRBJ1-6 NA TRBV15 16 CATSRAPGTVNSPLHF TGTGCCACCAGCAGAGCCCCTGGGACAGTAAATTCACCCCTCCACTTT
NA TRBJ2-7 NA TRBV5-1 14 CASSTSTLAYEQYF TGCGCCAGCAGCACCTCGACACTGGCCTACGAGCAGTACTTC
NA TRBJ1-2 NA TRBV20-1 10 CSAGGGGYTF TGCAGTGCCGGGGGTGGGGGCTACACCTTC
NA TRBJ1-1 NA TRBV13 14 CASSPRLMNTEAFF TGTGCCAGCAGCCCGAGACTGATGAACACTGAAGCTTTCTTT